Below, 14 T cell receptor beta chains from the same sample are listed, as sequenced in a study of cytomegalovirus exposure and HLA in healthy donors. A multiplex PCR was run with 60 Vbeta primers and 13 Jbeta primers. Sequenced by immunoSEQ multiplex PCR; TCRdb stores in-frame clones only, minus some. Here the sample spans about 180,000 clones, about four fifths being singletons. Material for sequencing was PBMCs. Every receptor here comes from a woman aged 45-65 years in good health and CMV-seronegative.

This chain connects TRBV4-1 to TRBJ1-6; possible D gene TRBD1, 5 bases. The CDR3 spans 18 residues. With 4 bases removed from V and 7 bases from J, the gap between germline ends came to 23 bases. Germline CDR1 is MGHRA and CDR2 is YSYEKL. The CDR3 DNA is TGCGCCAGCAGCCTGCTTGAGGGAGGTGGGGACGACAATTCACCCCTCCACTTT. It codes for CASSLLEGGGDDNSPLHF.

The V gene is TRBV4-1, the J gene TRBJ2-2; D gene unclear. The CDR3 totals 14 residues. From germline, CDR1 is MGHRA and CDR2 YSYEKL. Trimming shortened V by 3 bases and J by 5 bases, and 10 bases separated the two germline ends. This CDR3 is CASSHYMVTGELFF. The CDR3 DNA sequence: TGCGCCAGCAGCCATTACATGGTGACCGGGGAGCTGTTTTTT.

The rearrangement links TRBV6-5 to TRBJ1-1; no definite D call. V gave up 2 bases and J gave up 11 bases, with 9 bases separating them. Germline CDR1 MNHEY, CDR2 SVGAGI. The length of the CDR3 is 11 residues. CDR3 bases: TGTGCCAGCAGTTACGAGTTCGAGGCTTTCTTT. Protein: CASSYEFEAFF.

Only a few counts were recorded for this clone. The rearrangement uses TRBV6-6 and TRBJ2-5; 7 bases are shared with TRBD2. Trimming cost V 3 bases and J 5 bases; bases outside gene matches: 3. The CDR3 is made up of 13 amino acids. Germline V gene sequence: CDR1 MNHNY, CDR2 SVGAGI (reference sequence). The CDR3 region has the DNA TGTGCCAGCAGTTATCAGGGAGGGGAGACCCAGTACTTC. Translation gives CASSYQGGETQYF.

CDR3 bases: TGTGCCAGCAGTAACGCGGGAGGGTACACAGATACGCAGTATTTT. It translates to CASSNAGGYTDTQYF. V gene TRBV25-1 combines with J gene TRBJ2-3; the match to TRBD2 covers 9 bases. The length of the CDR3 is 15 residues. From germline, CDR1 is MGHDK and CDR2 SYGVNS. J lost 2 bases, V lost 5 bases, and 5 bases had no gene match. Filled out from reference TRBV25-1 and TRBJ2-3, the complete variable domain reads EADIYQTPRYLVIGTGKKITLECSQTMGHDKMYWYQQDPGMELHLIHYSYGVNSTEKGDLSSESTVSRIRTEHFPLTLESARPSHTSQYLCASSNAGGYTDTQYFGPGTRLTVL.

This clone was seen just once. This chain joins TRBV19 and TRBJ2-6; no reliable D call. The CDR3 is made up of 18 amino acids. Trimming took 6 bases from V and 2 from J, leaving 20 bases between them. Per germline, CDR1 LNHDA and CDR2 SQIVND (reference sequence). This chain's CDR3 is CASSQRPDTVPGANVLTF. The CDR3 nucleotides are TGTGCCAGTAGCCAAAGACCAGACACAGTCCCTGGGGCCAACGTCCTGACTTTC. The complete variable domain, with remaining parts taken from reference TRBV19 and TRBJ2-6, reads DGGITQSPKYLFRKEGQNVTLSCEQNLNHDAMYWYRQDPGQGLRLIYYSQIVNDFQKGDIAEGYSVSREKKESFPLTVTSAQKNPTAFYLCASSQRPDTVPGANVLTFGAGSRLTVL.

The CDR3 DNA follows: TGTGCCAGCTCACCGACTACAGGGGATGGCTACACCTTC. Encoded protein: CASSPTTGDGYTF. V and J are TRBV18 and TRBJ1-2, with TRBD1 identical over 7 bases. V trimming: 3 bases; J trimming: 6 bases; junction bases outside the gene matches: 4. The CDR3 runs to 13 residues. CDR1 is KGHSH and CDR2 is LQKENI in the germline V gene.

V gene TRBV6-1 combines with J gene TRBJ1-2; no firm D call. Trimming took off 0 bases at V and 4 bases at J, with 6 bases between the two ends. From germline, CDR1 is MNHNS and CDR2 SASEGT. The CDR3 is 13 amino acids. The CDR3 DNA is TGTGCCAGCAGTGAAGCGGGCAGCTATGGCTACACCTTC. It yields the protein CASSEAGSYGYTF.

The chain recombines TRBV11-1 with TRBJ2-7; D is unresolved. Trimming cost V 3 bases and J 0 bases, with 9 bases left between them. This CDR3 comprises 14 residues. Per the germline V gene, CDR1 is SGHAT and CDR2 is FQDESV (reference sequence). The CDR3 sequence is CASSLRWSSYEQYF. The CDR3 nucleotides read TGTGCCAGCAGCTTGAGATGGAGCTCCTACGAGCAGTACTTC.

This clone was counted once. The chain combines TRBV27 with TRBJ2-5; 8 nucleotides match TRBD1. The germline V gene encodes CDR1 MNHEY and CDR2 SMNVEV (reference sequence). The CDR3 loop spans 13 amino acids. V trimming: 6 bases; J trimming: 11 bases; junction bases outside the gene matches: 11. CDR3 amino acids: CASRRQGTYVQYF. The CDR3 DNA follows: TGTGCCAGCAGGAGACAGGGGACCTACGTGCAGTACTTC.

The V gene is TRBV6-6, the J gene TRBJ1-6, with 7 bases fitting TRBD1. CDR1 is MNHNY and CDR2 is SVGAGI in the germline V gene (reference sequence). The CDR3 runs to 14 residues. The trim removed 2 bases at V and 6 bases at J, leaving 1 base unmatched. CDR3 DNA: TGTGCCAGCAGTTACGCAGGGGGTAATTCACCCCTCCACTTT. Protein product: CASSYAGGNSPLHF.

The chain joins TRBV2 to TRBJ2-7, with a weak D call TRBD2 (5 bases). The CDR3 runs 12 residues. The germline V gene encodes CDR1 SNHLY and CDR2 FYNNEI. Trimming left V 8 bases short and J 2 bases short, with 10 bases between. The CDR3: CASGRDPYEQYF. CDR3 in DNA: TGTGCCAGCGGTCGGGATCCCTACGAGCAGTACTTC.

The CDR3 region has the DNA TGTGCCATCCTAGTTGGCACAGATACGCAGTATTTT. It encodes CAILVGTDTQYF. The chain is built from TRBV10-3 and TRBJ2-3, with D unresolved. The V end was cut by 8 bases, the J end by 1 base, with 7 bases between. The V gene's germline CDR1 is ENHRY and CDR2 SYGVKD. This CDR3 region has 12 residues.

This clone was seen just once. The chain couples TRBV6-5 to TRBJ2-7, with a possible D match to TRBD1 (6 bases). CDR3 length equals 15 residues. Germline loops: CDR1 MNHEY, CDR2 SVGAGI. The germline V and J ends were trimmed by 2 bases and 0 bases, with 11 bases remaining between them. CDR3 residues: CASSYEGVSSYEQYF. CDR3 coding DNA: TGTGCCAGCAGTTACGAGGGGGTAAGCTCCTACGAGCAGTACTTC.